A single sample gave rise to the 7 T cell receptor beta chains below, sequenced in a study of preoperative IRX-2 immunotherapy in early breast cancer. Some clones are missing from TCRdb's copy, which holds only in-frame ones; the method was immunoSEQ multiplex PCR. The top ten clones hold roughly 21% of a sample with several hundred clones, 75% to 85% of them seen once. Regarding treatment: preoperative locoregional IRX-2 cytokine immunotherapy. The sequencing used tumor tissue, collected before IRX-2 immunotherapy. These receptors originate from a human donor with breast cancer.

The chain has TRBV28 and TRBJ1-5; TRBD1 aligns across 7 bases. Germline values: CDR1 MDHEN, CDR2 SYDVKM. Trimming cost V 4 bases and J 6 bases; bases outside gene matches: 6. This CDR3 is 14 amino acids long. This CDR3 reads CASSSPGGSQPQHF. As DNA, the CDR3 is TGTGCCAGCAGTTCTCCAGGGGGTAGTCAGCCCCAGCATTTT.

This chain connects TRBV7-6 to TRBJ1-1; no reliable D call. The V gene lost 5 bases and the J gene lost 0 bases, with 16 bases spanning the gap. The V gene's germline CDR1 is SGHVS and CDR2 FNYEAQ. This CDR3 comprises 16 residues. The chain's CDR3 is CASSRINSGLNTEAFF. The CDR3 bases are TGTGCCAGCAGCCGAATCAACAGTGGGCTGAACACTGAAGCTTTCTTT.

The V call is TRBV6-4, the J call TRBJ1-5, with D unresolved. Germline V gives CDR1 MRHNA, CDR2 SNTAGT. The CDR3 has 14 amino acids. Trimming pared 3 bases from V and 8 bases from J, leaving 14 bases between. This CDR3 is CASSERSLKEPQHF. CDR3 coding DNA: TGTGCCAGCAGTGAAAGGTCCCTCAAGGAGCCCCAGCATTTT.

This clone was detected once. V usage is TRBV6-8 and J usage is TRBJ2-5; 7 bases agree with TRBD1. V was clipped by 6 bases and J by 0 bases; unmatched bases: 7. This CDR3 contains 15 residues. In germline, CDR1 is MNHGY, CDR2 SAAAGT. The CDR3 here is CASRPQGTYQETQYF. The CDR3 nucleotides read TGTGCCAGCAGGCCACAGGGGACCTACCAAGAGACCCAGTACTTC.

The genes are TRBV6-8 and TRBJ2-1; D tentatively reads TRBD1 or TRBD2 (6 bases each). CDR1 and CDR2 from the germline V gene are MNHGY and SAAAGT. The CDR3 is made up of 15 amino acids. Between the trimmed V and J ends, which lost 10 bases and 8 bases, there was a span of 24 bases. The CDR3 DNA sequence: TGTGCCACCTCACGGGGCGGGACAACCGTTGATGAGCAGTTCTTC. Protein product: CATSRGGTTVDEQFF.

The CDR3 coding sequence is TGTGCCAGCAGCCCCTCACGACAGGGGAAATACGAGCAGTACTTC. It specifies CASSPSRQGKYEQYF. The V and J genes are TRBV6-8 and TRBJ2-5, with TRBD1 matching over 8 bases. The end of the DNA aligns better with TRBJ2-7, so the J call may be wrong. The CDR3 runs to 15 residues. Per the germline V gene, CDR1 is MNHGY and CDR2 is SAAAGT.

V and J are TRBV12-5 and TRBJ2-7; D unclear. This CDR3 region has 15 residues. From germline, CDR1 is LGHNT and CDR2 FRNRAP. Between the trimmed V and J ends, which lost 6 bases and 5 bases, there was a span of 20 bases. CDR3 amino acids: CASGLRVRTDHEQYV. The CDR3 DNA follows: TGTGCTAGTGGCCTAAGGGTCAGGACCGACCACGAGCAGTACGTC.